The rows below give T cell receptor beta chains drawn from one sample of a study of post-analysis software for immune sequencing data. TCRdb used MiXCR to reprocess the PCR reads, holding one entry per CDR3 protein. Of around 200,000 distinct CDR3 sequences listed, over 25% are singletons. The sample comprised blood. The receptors originated from a girl aged 2 to 17 with multiple sclerosis. The CDR3 runs from the conserved cysteine through the conserved F or W. The D gene is left open where the match is weak. Clone size is shown for a subset of rows, as once, few, many or a class of expanded clone.

clone_size: few
j_call: TRBJ2-7
v_call: TRBV5-5
d_call: NA
cdr3_nt: TGTGCCAGCAGCGATCGTAGGGTTTGGTCCTACGAGCAGTACTTC
cdr3_aa: CASSDRRVWSYEQYF

clone_size: NA
j_call: TRBJ1-6
v_call: TRBV4-1
d_call: NA
cdr3_nt: TGCGCCGGCAGCCAAGACAGGAAAGGGGGAACCGCACTCCACTTT
cdr3_aa: CAGSQDRKGGTALHF

clone_size: NA
j_call: TRBJ1-4
v_call: TRBV28
d_call: TRBD1
cdr3_nt: TGTGCCAGCAGCCCATTGACAGGGACGGCTAATGAAAAACTGTTTTTT
cdr3_aa: CASSPLTGTANEKLFF

clone_size: many
j_call: TRBJ2-6
v_call: TRBV5-5
d_call: NA
cdr3_nt: TGTGCCAGCAGCTTCGCCAGGGAGTCAACTGGGGCCAACGTCCTGACTTTC
cdr3_aa: CASSFARESTGANVLTF

clone_size: few
j_call: TRBJ2-1
v_call: TRBV28
d_call: NA
cdr3_nt: TGTGCCAGCAGAGGGGGGGGATACAATGAGCAGTTCTTC
cdr3_aa: CASRGGGYNEQFF

clone_size: few
j_call: TRBJ2-3
v_call: TRBV4-1
d_call: NA
cdr3_nt: TGCGCCAGCAGCCAAGATGGGACAGATACGCAGTATTTT
cdr3_aa: CASSQDGTDTQYF

clone_size: many
j_call: TRBJ2-7
v_call: TRBV5-1
d_call: NA
cdr3_nt: TGCGCCAGCAGCTTGGCCCATGCAGGGGAGGCCTACGAGCAGTACTTC
cdr3_aa: CASSLAHAGEAYEQYF

clone_size: many
j_call: TRBJ2-4
v_call: TRBV20-1
d_call: NA
cdr3_nt: TGCAGTGCTAGAGACAGAACCCGGGGGCACATTCAGTACTTC
cdr3_aa: CSARDRTRGHIQYF

clone_size: NA
j_call: TRBJ1-2
v_call: TRBV6-5
d_call: TRBD1
cdr3_nt: TGTGCCAACAGTGAGACAGGGGGCGCGGGAGGCTACACCTTC
cdr3_aa: CANSETGGAGGYTF

clone_size: NA
j_call: TRBJ2-3
v_call: TRBV3-1
d_call: TRBD2
cdr3_nt: TGTGCCAGCAGCCAAGTGAGCGGGGGGACCCCCACAGATACGCAGTATTTT
cdr3_aa: CASSQVSGGTPTDTQYF

clone_size: many
j_call: TRBJ2-1
v_call: TRBV6-5
d_call: NA
cdr3_nt: TGTGCCAGCAGTTACAAATTCCAGAATGAGCAGTTCTTC
cdr3_aa: CASSYKFQNEQFF

clone_size: NA
j_call: TRBJ2-1
v_call: TRBV18
d_call: NA
cdr3_nt: TGTGCCAGCTCACCAGGCCTCAGGGTTTCCTACGAGCAGTTCTTC
cdr3_aa: CASSPGLRVSYEQFF

clone_size: many
j_call: TRBJ2-7
v_call: TRBV28
d_call: TRBD1
cdr3_nt: TGTGCCAGCAGTTCGGCCGTGGGGACAGGGTTCTACGAGCAGTACTTC
cdr3_aa: CASSSAVGTGFYEQYF

clone_size: many
j_call: TRBJ1-1
v_call: TRBV20-1
d_call: NA
cdr3_nt: TGCAGTGCTAGATATACAGGTTCAAGGAACACTGAAGCTTTCTTT
cdr3_aa: CSARYTGSRNTEAFF

clone_size: few
j_call: TRBJ1-1
v_call: TRBV20-1
d_call: NA
cdr3_nt: TGCAGTGCTGCCAAGCCGGGACTTAACACTGAAGCTTTCTTT
cdr3_aa: CSAAKPGLNTEAFF

clone_size: many
j_call: TRBJ2-1
v_call: TRBV11-1
d_call: NA
cdr3_nt: TGTGCCAGCAGCTACCCTAAAACTGGCAGAGATAACAATGAGCAGTTCTTC
cdr3_aa: CASSYPKTGRDNNEQFF

clone_size: NA
j_call: TRBJ1-1
v_call: TRBV2
d_call: NA
cdr3_nt: TGTGCCAGCACAAACGGGCGGGGTATGAACACTGAAGCTTTCTTT
cdr3_aa: CASTNGRGMNTEAFF

clone_size: NA
j_call: TRBJ2-2
v_call: TRBV14
d_call: NA
cdr3_nt: TGTGCCAGCAGCCAAGCATTGGTCACCGGGGAGCTGTTTTTT
cdr3_aa: CASSQALVTGELFF

clone_size: few
j_call: TRBJ1-5
v_call: TRBV2
d_call: NA
cdr3_nt: TGTGCCAGCAGGTACAGGGCCCTCAATCAGCCCCAGCATTTT
cdr3_aa: CASRYRALNQPQHF

clone_size: NA
j_call: TRBJ1-2
v_call: TRBV5-1
d_call: TRBD1
cdr3_nt: TGCGCCAGCAGCCGGACAGGGGGCGCAGAGAATCGCGATGGCTACACCTTC
cdr3_aa: CASSRTGGAENRDGYTF

clone_size: NA
j_call: TRBJ2-7
v_call: TRBV12-3/TRBV12-4
d_call: NA
cdr3_nt: TGTGCCAGCAGTTTTAGCTCGTATTACGAGCAGTACTTC
cdr3_aa: CASSFSSYYEQYF

clone_size: few
j_call: TRBJ2-3
v_call: TRBV20-1
d_call: NA
cdr3_nt: TGCAGGGCTAGAGATTCAGGGGCAGATACGCAGTATTTT
cdr3_aa: CRARDSGADTQYF

clone_size: NA
j_call: TRBJ2-1
v_call: TRBV27
d_call: NA
cdr3_nt: TGTGCCAGCAGGGAACGGGAGTGGGGAAATGAGCAGTTCTTC
cdr3_aa: CASREREWGNEQFF

clone_size: NA
j_call: TRBJ1-1
v_call: TRBV4-1
d_call: NA
cdr3_nt: TGCGCCAGCAGCCTAGTAGCAGGGCGCCATAAGGACACTGAAGCTTTCTTT
cdr3_aa: CASSLVAGRHKDTEAFF

clone_size: NA
j_call: TRBJ1-6
v_call: TRBV27
d_call: NA
cdr3_nt: TGTGCCAGCAGCCCCCGACAGGTTCCGAATTCACCCCTCCACTTT
cdr3_aa: CASSPRQVPNSPLHF

clone_size: few
j_call: TRBJ1-6
v_call: TRBV20-1
d_call: NA
cdr3_nt: TGCAGTGCTAGAGATCCCAGGTCCTCGGGTTCACCCCTCCACTTT
cdr3_aa: CSARDPRSSGSPLHF

clone_size: NA
j_call: TRBJ1-1
v_call: TRBV6-2/TRBV6-3
d_call: TRBD1
cdr3_nt: TGTGCCAGCAGTTTCACAGGGGCTGGAGGCACTGAAGCTTTCTTT
cdr3_aa: CASSFTGAGGTEAFF

clone_size: many
j_call: TRBJ2-7
v_call: TRBV20-1
d_call: TRBD2
cdr3_nt: TGCAGTGCTAGAGGCGGGAGGAGCTCCTACGAGCAGTACTTC
cdr3_aa: CSARGGRSSYEQYF

clone_size: NA
j_call: TRBJ1-3
v_call: TRBV7-9
d_call: NA
cdr3_nt: TGTGCCAGCAGCTTAGCGTCGTCGACAAGCTCTGGAAACACCATATATTTT
cdr3_aa: CASSLASSTSSGNTIYF

clone_size: many
j_call: TRBJ1-2
v_call: TRBV20-1
d_call: NA
cdr3_nt: TGCAGTGCTTTACTTGACAGATATGGCTACACCTTC
cdr3_aa: CSALLDRYGYTF

clone_size: NA
j_call: TRBJ2-4
v_call: TRBV7-9
d_call: NA
cdr3_nt: TGTGCCAGCAGCCAGGGCGCCCCAGGGCACGAGCGGTACTTC
cdr3_aa: CASSQGAPGHERYF

clone_size: many
j_call: TRBJ2-2
v_call: TRBV6-2/TRBV6-3
d_call: TRBD2
cdr3_nt: TGTGCCAGCACGGCGGGAGAGGCCGGGGAGCTGTTTTTT
cdr3_aa: CASTAGEAGELFF

clone_size: few
j_call: TRBJ2-4
v_call: TRBV24-1
d_call: TRBD1
cdr3_nt: TGTGCCACCGCGGGACAGGGAAAGAAAAACATTCAGTACTTC
cdr3_aa: CATAGQGKKNIQYF

clone_size: NA
j_call: TRBJ1-2
v_call: TRBV20-1
d_call: NA
cdr3_nt: TGCAGTGCTAGAGATTTGGCGGGGATCGGCTATGGCTACACCTTC
cdr3_aa: CSARDLAGIGYGYTF

clone_size: NA
j_call: TRBJ1-1
v_call: TRBV3-1
d_call: NA
cdr3_nt: TGTGCCAGCAGCCAGGGGCGCCCGAACACTGAAGCTTTCTTT
cdr3_aa: CASSQGRPNTEAFF

clone_size: few
j_call: TRBJ1-1
v_call: TRBV6-1
d_call: NA
cdr3_nt: TGTGCCAGCAGTGAAAGAGGGGTCGAAGCTTTCTTT
cdr3_aa: CASSERGVEAFF

clone_size: many
j_call: TRBJ2-5
v_call: TRBV4-1
d_call: TRBD2
cdr3_nt: TGCGCCAGCAGCCAAGCAATATTGTCTAGCGGTGTGAAAGAGACCCAGTACTTC
cdr3_aa: CASSQAILSSGVKETQYF

clone_size: many
j_call: TRBJ1-1
v_call: TRBV6-5
d_call: TRBD1
cdr3_nt: TGTGCCAGCAGTTACCGGGACAGGGACACTGAAGCTTTCTTT
cdr3_aa: CASSYRDRDTEAFF

clone_size: few
j_call: TRBJ2-3
v_call: TRBV11-2
d_call: TRBD2
cdr3_nt: TGTGCCAGCAGCACGCTAGCGGGGGGGCCCGGCACAGATACGCAGTATTTT
cdr3_aa: CASSTLAGGPGTDTQYF

clone_size: few
j_call: TRBJ2-1
v_call: TRBV20-1
d_call: NA
cdr3_nt: TGCAGTGCTGCCTTTGTGGGAAGGAGTTTCGATGAGCAGTTCTTC
cdr3_aa: CSAAFVGRSFDEQFF

clone_size: many
j_call: TRBJ1-2
v_call: TRBV20-1
d_call: TRBD1
cdr3_nt: TGCAGTGCCCGGACAGGGGGCGCTTACTATGGCTACACCTTC
cdr3_aa: CSARTGGAYYGYTF

clone_size: NA
j_call: TRBJ1-1
v_call: TRBV3-1
d_call: NA
cdr3_nt: TGTGCCAGCAGCCACATCGAGAGGGGGACTGAAGCTTTCTTT
cdr3_aa: CASSHIERGTEAFF

clone_size: many
j_call: TRBJ2-7
v_call: TRBV6-1
d_call: NA
cdr3_nt: TGTGCCAGCAGTGAAGAAGTCGAGCAGTACTTC
cdr3_aa: CASSEEVEQYF

clone_size: many
j_call: TRBJ1-5
v_call: TRBV7-8
d_call: NA
cdr3_nt: TGTGCCAGCAGCTTAGCCGGTTGGCGGGGCAATCAGCCCCAGCATTTT
cdr3_aa: CASSLAGWRGNQPQHF

clone_size: many
j_call: TRBJ2-1
v_call: TRBV20-1
d_call: NA
cdr3_nt: TGCAGTGCTACCACTAGCTTAGTTGACAATGAGCAGTTCTTC
cdr3_aa: CSATTSLVDNEQFF

clone_size: NA
j_call: TRBJ2-3
v_call: TRBV20-1
d_call: TRBD1
cdr3_nt: TGCAGTGCTAGGGACAGGGGAATGATAGATACGCAGTATTTT
cdr3_aa: CSARDRGMIDTQYF